This record concerns one T cell receptor beta chain sequence. Its matching antigen is unknown. The data were taken from a study of cytomegalovirus exposure and HLA in healthy donors. The donors were healthy bone marrow donors. Overall study results and limits: High specificity and sensitivity for cytomegalovirus status were reported for the classifier. In a later analysis, HLA-C alleles had the fewest associated TCRs, DRB1 alleles the most.

This CDR3 contains 19 residues. V gave up 5 bases and J gave up 0 bases, with 23 bases separating them. Use of 60 Vbeta and 13 Jbeta primers characterized the PCR. The protocol was immunoSEQ multiplex PCR, while the TCRdb copy is restricted to in-frame clones and leaves out a portion. The sample consists of under 200,000 clones, around 79% of them appearing once. The clonotype originates from a male donor in good health and CMV-seropositive. The sample comprised PBMCs. The V and J genes are TRBV6-7 and TRBJ1-5; maybe TRBD1 (5 bases). TRBV6-7 counts as an open reading frame of uncertain function. The DNA for the CDR3 is TGTGCCAGCAGTCCCCAGGGTCCCCTAGGCGCGTATAGCAATCAGCCCCAGCATTTT. This codes for CASSPQGPLGAYSNQPQHF.